The 22 T cell receptor beta chains reported below all come from one sample, sequenced in a study of blood T cell repertoires in COVID-19. TCRdb's copy holds only in-frame clones and misses some; the assay was immunoSEQ multiplex PCR. In the table there are hundreds of thousands of clones, around nine tenths of which are singletons. The specimen was PBMCs or T cells enriched from blood (not recorded which). All receptors derive from a woman younger than 35 who had been exposed to COVID-19.

The genes are TRBV4-2 and TRBJ1-1; 11 nucleotides agree with TRBD1. V trimming: 1 base; J trimming: 4 bases; junction bases outside the gene matches: 2. The CDR3 runs to 15 residues. Germline V lookup: CDR1 LGHNA, CDR2 YNFKEQ. This CDR3 reads CASSQAGTGGTEAFF. The CDR3 nucleotides read TGTGCCAGCAGCCAAGCCGGGACAGGGGGCACTGAAGCTTTCTTT.

The chain uses TRBV4-1 and TRBJ1-6, with no clear D. In germline, CDR1 is MGHRA, CDR2 YSYEKL. Trimming shortened V by 5 bases and J by 14 bases, and 25 bases separated the two germline ends. This CDR3 has 16 residues. The CDR3 protein is CASSSRGLSSSRSLHF. CDR3 coding DNA: TGCGCCAGCAGCTCAAGAGGGCTTTCTTCTAGCAGGTCCCTCCACTTT.

The CDR3 protein is CASSPLQGAGEQYF. DNA for the CDR3: TGTGCCAGCTCGCCCCTCCAGGGGGCCGGCGAGCAGTACTTC. The rearrangement links TRBV18 to TRBJ2-7; TRBD1 matches at 8 bases. Germline V lookup: CDR1 KGHSH, CDR2 LQKENI. Trimming cost V 6 bases and J 6 bases; bases outside gene matches: 10. This CDR3 is 14 amino acids long.

The CDR3 region has the DNA TGTGCCAGCAGGACGAGGGCCGAGGGTGGCTACACCTTC. It translates to CASRTRAEGGYTF. The chain joins TRBV2 to TRBJ1-2, with D unresolved. Germline CDR1 SNHLY, CDR2 FYNNEI. The CDR3 has 13 residues. V lost 6 bases and J lost 7, with 15 bases in between. Full variable domain (rest looked up from reference TRBV2 and TRBJ1-2): EPEVTQTPSHQVTQMGQEVILRCVPISNHLYFYWYRQILGQKVEFLVSFYNNEISEKSEIFDDQFSVERPDGSNFTLKIRSTKLEDSAMYFCASRTRAEGGYTFGSGTRLTVV.

This chain joins TRBV5-1 and TRBJ2-1, with a weak D call TRBD2 (6 bases). The V gene lost 4 bases and the J gene lost 4 bases, with 12 bases spanning the gap. Germline lookup yields CDR1 SGHRS and CDR2 YFSETQ. The length of the CDR3 is 14 residues. The CDR3 DNA is TGCGCCAGCAGCGGGGGGTCTGAGTACAATGAGCAGTTCTTC. Translating it yields CASSGGSEYNEQFF.

V usage is TRBV19 and J usage is TRBJ2-6, with 12 bases aligning to TRBD1. The CDR3 length is 19 residues. Looked up from germline, CDR1 is LNHDA and CDR2 is SQIVND (reference sequence). V lost 6 bases to trimming and J lost 1 base; unmatched junction nucleotides: 10. CDR3 residues: CASRGQGAVLGSGANVLTF. CDR3 nucleotides: TGTGCCAGTAGGGGACAGGGGGCGGTCCTCGGATCTGGGGCCAACGTCCTGACTTTC.

The genes are TRBV11-1 and TRBJ2-7; TRBD1 matches at 10 bases. CDR3 length: 15 residues. Germline V gives CDR1 SGHAT, CDR2 FQDESV (reference sequence). Trimming removed 4 bases from V and 2 bases from J; junction bases left unmatched: 5. CDR3 amino acids: CASSYDRGHTYEQYF. The DNA for the CDR3 is TGTGCCAGCAGCTATGACAGGGGGCACACCTACGAGCAGTACTTC.

CDR3 sequence reads: CASSVAQLGQGNSPLHF. CDR3 sequence (DNA): TGTGCCAGCAGCGTAGCCCAACTGGGACAGGGCAATTCACCCCTCCACTTT. The J gene is TRBJ1-6, the V gene TRBV9; 9 nucleotides align to TRBD1. Germline V gene sequence: CDR1 SGDLS, CDR2 YYNGEE. Germline trimming cut 0 bases from V and 7 bases from J; bases unmatched to any gene: 8. The CDR3 sequence is 17 residues long.

This chain links TRBV28 with TRBJ1-2; TRBD1 is a possible D gene (5 bases). V gave up 4 bases and J gave up 4 bases, with 13 bases separating them. The CDR3 is 14 amino acids. From germline, CDR1 is MDHEN and CDR2 SYDVKM. This CDR3 is CASSSLGGTYGYTF. The CDR3 DNA sequence: TGTGCCAGCAGTTCCTTGGGGGGTACCTATGGCTACACCTTC.

V is TRBV28 and J is TRBJ2-7, with 11 bases lining up with TRBD2. Germline V CDR1 and CDR2: MDHEN, SYDVKM. The CDR3 spans 14 residues. V shed 2 bases, J shed 5 bases, and the junction held 2 bases outside the gene matches. The CDR3 here is CASSLLAGGNEQYF. CDR3 nucleotides: TGTGCCAGCAGTTTACTAGCGGGGGGAAACGAGCAGTACTTC.

The chain carries TRBV18 and TRBJ2-1; D may be TRBD2 (5 bases). Per the germline V gene, CDR1 is KGHSH and CDR2 is LQKENI. The V gene lost 0 bases and the J gene lost 4 bases, with 10 bases spanning the gap. CDR3 length: 15 residues. The CDR3: CASSPPGATYNEQFF. The CDR3 nucleotides read TGTGCCAGCTCACCACCGGGAGCAACTTACAATGAGCAGTTCTTC. Full variable domain (outside the CDR3, taken from reference TRBV18 and TRBJ2-1): NAGVMQNPRHLVRRRGQEARLRCSPMKGHSHVYWYRQLPEEGLKFMVYLQKENIIDESGMPKERFSAEFPKEGPSILRIQQVVRGDSAAYFCASSPPGATYNEQFFGPGTRLTVL.

The V and J genes are TRBV19 and TRBJ1-5, with TRBD1 identical over 9 bases. The CDR3 sequence is 15 residues long. The germline V gene has CDR1 LNHDA and CDR2 SQIVND (reference sequence). Trimming removed 10 bases from V and 3 bases from J; junction bases left unmatched: 10. The CDR3 protein is CAISDRGGLNQPQHF. CDR3 coding DNA: TGTGCCATTTCGGACAGGGGCGGCCTCAATCAGCCCCAGCATTTT.

The chain has TRBV13 and TRBJ1-2; 12 bases map to TRBD1. The J segment lost 8 bases and the V segment lost 5 bases, leaving 12 bases of the junction unmatched. This CDR3 is built from 16 residues. CDR1 is PRHDT, CDR2 FYEKMQ, per germline (reference sequence). CDR3 loop: CASSEITGTGGWGYTF. The CDR3, as DNA: TGTGCCAGCAGCGAAATTACCGGGACAGGGGGCTGGGGCTACACCTTC.

The chain links TRBV5-6 to TRBJ2-5; 8 bases are a match to TRBD1. Unmatched junction bases numbered 7, after V lost 2 bases and J lost 4 bases. CDR1 and CDR2 from the germline V gene are SGHDT and YYEEEE. This CDR3 is 15 amino acids long. The DNA of the CDR3 is TGTGCCAGCAGCTTCTGGGCAGGGGGCACAGAGACCCAGTACTTC. It codes for CASSFWAGGTETQYF.

The chain combines TRBV18 with TRBJ2-2, with a tentative D call TRBD2 (5 bases). Per germline, CDR1 KGHSH and CDR2 LQKENI. V lost 3 bases and J 10 bases, leaving 15 bases between the germline ends. The CDR3 spans 14 residues. The CDR3 DNA reads as TGTGCCAGCTCACCCGGGATATTAGTCGTGGAGCTGTTTTTT. Translated: CASSPGILVVELFF.

The chain combines TRBV19 with TRBJ2-1; the match to TRBD2 covers 12 bases. V was pared by 5 bases and J by 0 bases, with 11 bases of the junction left unmatched. Germline V lookup: CDR1 LNHDA, CDR2 SQIVND (reference sequence). The CDR3 consists of 19 residues. The CDR3 sequence is CASSRRLAGADSSYNEQFF. In DNA form, the CDR3 reads TGTGCCAGTAGTCGACGACTAGCGGGGGCCGATAGCTCCTACAATGAGCAGTTCTTC. Filled out from reference TRBV19 and TRBJ2-1, the complete variable domain reads DGGITQSPKYLFRKEGQNVTLSCEQNLNHDAMYWYRQDPGQGLRLIYYSQIVNDFQKGDIAEGYSVSREKKESFPLTVTSAQKNPTAFYLCASSRRLAGADSSYNEQFFGPGTRLTVL.

The rearrangement links TRBV30 to TRBJ2-1; 8 nucleotides align to TRBD2. Trimming at V came to 0 bases and at J to 16 bases, leaving 8 bases not matched to a gene. CDR1 is GTSNPN, CDR2 SVGIG, per germline (reference sequence). The CDR3 length is 12 residues. The CDR3 nucleotides are TGTGCCTGGAGTGTACTTAGCGGGGCATATTTCTTC. It translates to CAWSVLSGAYFF.

V usage is TRBV10-2 and J usage is TRBJ1-1, with no clear D. Trimming cost V 7 bases and J 1 base, with 7 bases left between them. The germline V gene encodes CDR1 WSHSY and CDR2 SAAADI. The CDR3 has 12 residues. Here the CDR3 reads CASKRSNTEAFF. The CDR3, as DNA: TGCGCCAGCAAGAGATCGAACACTGAAGCTTTCTTT.

This chain joins TRBV12-5 and TRBJ1-5; D is uncertain. CDR1 and CDR2 from the germline V gene are LGHNT and FRNRAP. The CDR3 has 14 residues. V dropped 7 bases and J dropped 0 bases, with 10 bases sitting between them. CDR3 sequence (DNA): TGTGCTAGTGCCTTGGGAGATAGCAATCAGCCCCAGCATTTT. Translating gives CASALGDSNQPQHF.

This chain joins TRBV28 and TRBJ2-1; TRBD1 matches at 10 bases. The CDR3 is 16 amino acids. Germline V lookup: CDR1 MDHEN, CDR2 SYDVKM. V lost 6 bases to trimming and J lost 4 bases; unmatched junction nucleotides: 9. DNA of the CDR3: TGTGCCAGCAGCCTCACCGGGACAGGGGCATACAATGAGCAGTTCTTC. As protein: CASSLTGTGAYNEQFF.

This chain joins TRBV28 and TRBJ2-2; 7 bases align to TRBD1. With V trimmed by 3 bases and J by 3 bases, 7 bases remained unmatched. Per germline, CDR1 MDHEN and CDR2 SYDVKM. This CDR3 is built from 16 residues. The CDR3 nucleotides read TGTGCCAGCAGTTTCCGGACAGGTGGGGACACCGGGGAGCTGTTTTTT. Translation: CASSFRTGGDTGELFF.

The V gene is TRBV5-1, the J gene TRBJ2-1, with 8 bases aligning to TRBD2. This CDR3 is 15 amino acids long. Trimming at V came to 0 bases and at J to 4 bases, leaving 3 bases not matched to a gene. From germline, CDR1 is SGHRS and CDR2 YFSETQ. CDR3 loop: CASSLELAEYNEQFF. The CDR3 region has the DNA TGCGCCAGCAGCTTGGAACTAGCGGAATACAATGAGCAGTTCTTC.